This TCR beta chain was sequenced for a study of radiotherapy plus CTLA-4 blockade in lung cancer. The method was immunoSEQ multiplex PCR; TCRdb's version includes in-frame clones alone and lacks a portion of them. This table holds 70,000 to 90,000 clones, around nine tenths found once. V lost 4 bases, J lost 5 bases, and 7 bases stayed unmatched. Looked up from germline, CDR1 is SGHRS and CDR2 is YFSETQ. The CDR3 consists of 16 residues. The chain carries TRBV5-1 and TRBJ2-2; 11 bases match TRBD2. The specimen was peripheral blood, collected from a patient treated with radiotherapy plus ipilimumab. This TCR was sampled from a human donor with non-small cell lung cancer who had stable disease on radiotherapy plus ipilimumab. CDR3 DNA sequence: TGCGCCAGCAGCCGAATAGCGGGAGGGGTAACCGGGGAGCTGTTTTTT. Translation: CASSRIAGGVTGELFF.